This TCR beta chain was identified during a study of blood T cell repertoires in COVID-19. CDR1 is SGHTA, CDR2 FQGNSA, per germline. The length of the CDR3 is 14 residues. Between the trimmed V and J ends, which lost 2 bases and 3 bases, there was a span of 9 bases. As handled by the study authors: From reference gene primer amplification, estimates of nucleated cell counts were derived. Assay: immunoSEQ multiplex PCR; the TCRdb copy retains only in-frame clones and omits some. The DNA was the basis for D and trimming; V, J and clone size are from that table. The data show around 290,000 clones, with around 90% seen just once and less than 2% held by the top ten.

This rearrangement joins TRBV7-2 to TRBJ2-3; TRBD2 is a possible D gene (5 bases). The sample comprised PBMCs or T cells enriched from blood (not recorded which). The clonotype originates from a woman between 40 and 50 years old who had recovered from COVID-19. The CDR3 bases are TGTGCCAGCAGCTTATCGACGGGGACAGATACGCAGTATTTT. Amino acids: CASSLSTGTDTQYF.